Below are 16 T cell receptor beta chains sequenced from a single sample in a study of cytomegalovirus exposure and HLA in healthy donors. The primer mix had 60 Vbeta and 13 Jbeta primers. Sequencing was performed with immunoSEQ multiplex PCR; in TCRdb, only in-frame clones are kept and a portion is missing. The data hold around 100,000 clones, with 65% to 80% observed a single time. Sequenced material: PBMCs. The receptors shown here come from a man in his thirties or forties in good health and CMV-seropositive.

The genes are TRBV11-3 and TRBJ2-2, with unresolved D. The germline V gene encodes CDR1 SGHNT and CDR2 YENEEA. Trimming left V 0 bases short and J 1 base short, with 3 bases between. This CDR3 contains 14 residues. CDR3 loop: CASSLDMNTGELFF. The CDR3 region has the DNA TGTGCCAGCAGCTTAGACATGAACACCGGGGAGCTGTTTTTT.

This clone was seen only a few times. The chain joins TRBV9 to TRBJ2-5, with 9 nucleotides matching TRBD2. CDR3 size: 18 residues. Germline V gene data show CDR1 as SGDLS and CDR2 as YYNGEE. Trimming took 4 bases from V and 1 from J; bases not matched to a gene: 14. In nucleotides, the CDR3 is TGTGCCAGCAGCTCAACCAAAATAGCGGGGGCCTTCCAAGAGACCCAGTACTTC. Encoded protein: CASSSTKIAGAFQETQYF.

V usage is TRBV5-6 and J usage is TRBJ2-7; D uncertain. This CDR3 spans 15 amino acids. Germline V gives CDR1 SGHDT, CDR2 YYEEEE. The V end lost 1 base, the J end lost 3 bases, and 14 bases lay between the germline ends. Written as DNA, the CDR3 is TGTGCCAGCAGCTTGTGGCAGTCAACGGGCTACGAGCAGTACTTC. Protein sequence: CASSLWQSTGYEQYF.

The chain uses TRBV7-2 and TRBJ1-2; D is undetermined. The CDR3 contains 15 residues. V lost 5 bases, J lost 7 bases, and 20 bases lay in between. The germline gives CDR1 SGHTA, CDR2 FQGNSA. CDR3 region: CASSPDRGHGIGYTF. CDR3 DNA: TGTGCCAGCAGCCCTGATCGGGGTCATGGTATTGGCTACACCTTC.

The chain recombines TRBV7-2 with TRBJ1-5; no firm D call. V gave up 5 bases and J gave up 5 bases, with 10 bases separating them. The germline V gene has CDR1 SGHTA and CDR2 FQGNSA. The CDR3 extends over 13 amino acids. CDR3 loop: CASSPGRDQPQHF. The CDR3 DNA sequence: TGTGCCAGCAGCCCCGGGAGAGATCAGCCCCAGCATTTT.

The genes are TRBV10-3 and TRBJ1-3; D is perhaps TRBD1 (5 bases). CDR1 and CDR2 (germline): ENHRY, SYGVKD. This CDR3 spans 15 amino acids. The V end lost 11 bases, the J end lost 1 base, and 18 bases lay between the germline ends. CDR3 nucleotides: TGTGCCCACTCAGGAGGGGCTCAGTCTGGAAACACCATATATTTT. The encoded protein is CAHSGGAQSGNTIYF.

V and J are TRBV11-2 and TRBJ2-3, with a tentative D call TRBD1 (6 bases). The CDR3 is 16 amino acids. Germline V gene data show CDR1 as SGHAT and CDR2 as FQNNGV. The V and J ends lost 4 bases and 0 bases respectively, with 14 bases between them. The CDR3 loop is CASSSEQGTSTDTQYF. CDR3 DNA sequence: TGTGCCAGCAGCTCAGAACAGGGCACAAGCACAGATACGCAGTATTTT.

The chain joins TRBV7-3 to TRBJ2-1; TRBD1 aligns across 8 bases. With 4 bases clipped from V and 4 bases from J, the junction kept 6 bases outside the gene matches. The CDR3 extends over 15 amino acids. CDR1 and CDR2 from the germline V gene are SGHTA and FQGTGA. The DNA for the CDR3 is TGTGCCAGCAGCTCAGGCAGGGGGCGATACAATGAGCAGTTCTTC. As protein: CASSSGRGRYNEQFF.

The sample holds one count of this clone. The chain employs TRBV4-1 and TRBJ2-3, with TRBD1 matching over 7 bases. The V segment lost 3 bases and the J segment 1 base; nucleotides outside the gene matches: 4. This CDR3 comprises 15 residues. Germline V gene data show CDR1 as MGHRA and CDR2 as YSYEKL. CDR3 sequence (DNA): TGCGCCAGCAGCCATGGAGACAGGGGCACAGATACGCAGTATTTT. Translation gives CASSHGDRGTDTQYF.

In regard to this clone: Distinct nucleotide sequences in the sample also encode this CDR3. The V and J genes are TRBV2 and TRBJ2-5, with D possibly TRBD2 on 6 matching bases. The CDR3 runs 12 residues. The ends were cut back, 7 bases at V and 5 bases at J, with 11 bases in the middle. The germline V gene encodes CDR1 SNHLY and CDR2 FYNNEI. CDR3 in DNA: TGTGCCAGCAATCTAGCGACTGAGACCCAGTACTTC. The encoded protein is CASNLATETQYF.

The chain carries TRBV2 and TRBJ1-2; D unclear. The CDR3 spans 13 residues. Trimming stripped 7 bases from V and 4 bases from J, with 13 bases between. Germline lookup yields CDR1 SNHLY and CDR2 FYNNEI. In nucleotides, the CDR3 is TGTGCCAGCACCTCTCTTGAGGGCTATGGCTACACCTTC. Translating it yields CASTSLEGYGYTF.

This clone has only a few counts. V and J are TRBV5-1 and TRBJ1-1; TRBD1 might be the D (5 bases). V lost 4 bases, J lost 1 base, and 11 bases lay in between. CDR3 length: 14 amino acids. Germline-derived CDR1 and CDR2 are SGHRS and YFSETQ. The CDR3 DNA reads as TGCGCCAGCAGCCCTGCCACAGGGAACACTGAAGCTTTCTTT. Translated: CASSPATGNTEAFF.

The chain recombines TRBV27 with TRBJ2-5; 13 nucleotides match TRBD2. The CDR3 covers 17 residues. The germline V gene has CDR1 MNHEY and CDR2 SMNVEV (reference sequence). V lost 5 bases, J lost 2 bases, and 8 bases stayed unmatched. This chain's CDR3 is CASSPLTSGGTQETQYF. The CDR3 nucleotides read TGTGCCAGCAGTCCTCTGACTAGCGGGGGGACTCAAGAGACCCAGTACTTC.

J is TRBJ1-6 and V is TRBV7-2, with D possibly matching TRBD1 (5 bases). Germline loops: CDR1 SGHTA, CDR2 FQGNSA. This CDR3 has 13 residues. V lost 4 bases and J 7 bases, leaving 8 bases between the germline ends. As DNA, the CDR3 is TGTGCCAGCAGCTCTAACAGGAATTCACCCCTCCACTTT. It translates to CASSSNRNSPLHF.

This clone has only one observation. The genes are TRBV6-5 and TRBJ2-1; 10 nucleotides line up with TRBD1. With V trimmed by 2 bases and J by 7 bases, 8 bases remained unmatched. Germline CDR1 MNHEY, CDR2 SVGAGI. There are 16 residues in the CDR3. In DNA, the CDR3 is TGTGCCAGCAGTTACACGGGACAGGGGCTAAAGAATGAGCAGTTCTTC. Translated: CASSYTGQGLKNEQFF.

The CDR3: CASSGLLRTEQFF. CDR3 in DNA: TGTGCCAGCAGTGGCCTACTACGTACCGAGCAGTTCTTC. This chain links TRBV25-1 with TRBJ2-1; D remains unclear. Germline V lookup: CDR1 MGHDK, CDR2 SYGVNS. This CDR3 contains 13 residues. Trimming left V 4 bases short and J 10 bases short, with 14 bases between.